What follows are 12 T cell receptor beta chains derived from one specimen sequenced in a study of T cells after somatic rescue of genetic block (dated by TCRdb to the early 2020s). To prepare the library, the immunoSEQ multiplex PCR assay was applied. In TCRdb, the immuneACCESS table is reduced to in-frame sequences with V and J assigned. These tables do not hold every clone; where another copy was compared, an unresolved V gene accounts for under half, and the others remain unexplained. The sample profile shows 45,000 to 70,000 clones; approximately 96% of them were found once. The ten top clones hold 0.075% to 0.1% of the sample. The sample comprised peripheral blood mononuclear cells (PBMCs). These receptors originate from a child younger than two.

The chain is built from TRBV6-6 and TRBJ2-5, with 7 nucleotides matching TRBD2. The CDR3 loop spans 14 amino acids. Trimming cost V 8 bases and J 0 bases; bases outside gene matches: 6. Germline V gene lookup returns CDR1 MNHNY and CDR2 SVGAGI (reference sequence). CDR3 bases: TGTGCCAGCGGAAGTAGCGGGTACCAAGAGACCCAGTACTTC. Translated: CASGSSGYQETQYF.

In DNA form, the CDR3 reads TGTGCCAGCAGCCTGACAGGGGGCCAAGAGACCCAGTACTTC. Encoded protein: CASSLTGGQETQYF. This chain links TRBV25-1 with TRBJ2-5; 9 bases are shared with TRBD1. Unmatched junction bases numbered 3, after V lost 6 bases and J lost 1 base. Germline loops: CDR1 MGHDK, CDR2 SYGVNS. This CDR3 is built from 14 residues. Drawing the rest from reference TRBV25-1 and TRBJ2-5, the complete variable domain is EADIYQTPRYLVIGTGKKITLECSQTMGHDKMYWYQQDPGMELHLIHYSYGVNSTEKGDLSSESTVSRIRTEHFPLTLESARPSHTSQYLCASSLTGGQETQYFGPGTRLLVL.

This chain connects TRBV10-1 to TRBJ2-2, with D uncertain. This CDR3 is built from 12 residues. Trimming took 6 bases from V and 2 from J, leaving 4 bases between them. CDR1 and CDR2 (germline): WNHNN, SYGVQD (reference sequence). The CDR3 reads CASRDNTGELFF. DNA for the CDR3: TGCGCCAGCAGGGACAACACCGGGGAGCTGTTTTTT.

V usage is TRBV19 and J usage is TRBJ2-5; 7 bases fit TRBD2. Germline CDR1 LNHDA, CDR2 SQIVND (reference sequence). The length of the CDR3 is 11 residues. The junction had 4 bases not matched to a gene; V was cut back by 10 bases and J by 5 bases. The CDR3 sequence: CATRERETQYF. The CDR3 region has the DNA TGTGCCACGCGGGAGAGGGAGACCCAGTACTTC.

The chain recombines TRBV10-3 with TRBJ2-1; 12 bases agree with TRBD2. The ends lost 4 bases at V and 5 bases at J; junction bases unmatched: 0. The CDR3 has 14 residues. Germline CDR1 is ENHRY and CDR2 is SYGVKD. For the CDR3, the DNA is TGTGCCATCAGTGGGACTAGCGGGAACAATGAGCAGTTCTTC. Translating it yields CAISGTSGNNEQFF.

With respect to this clone: Different DNA sequences within this sample yield the same CDR3. V and J are TRBV29-1 and TRBJ2-3, with TRBD1 matching over 10 bases. CDR3 length: 12 amino acids. Unmatched junction bases numbered 0, after V lost 6 bases and J lost 3 bases. CDR1 is SQVTM, CDR2 ANQGSEA, per germline. As DNA, the CDR3 is TGCAGCGTGGACAGGGGGACAGATACGCAGTATTTT. Residues: CSVDRGTDTQYF.

V usage is TRBV10-3 and J usage is TRBJ1-4; possibly TRBD1 for D (5 bases). The CDR3 runs 14 residues. With 11 bases removed from V and 5 bases from J, the gap between germline ends came to 18 bases. Germline V gives CDR1 ENHRY, CDR2 SYGVKD. CDR3 protein: CAGQYWDRNEKLFF. DNA of the CDR3: TGTGCCGGTCAGTATTGGGACCGGAATGAAAAACTGTTTTTT.

The V call is TRBV12-5, the J call TRBJ2-1; 14 bases line up with TRBD2. In germline, CDR1 is LGHNT, CDR2 FRNRAP. After removal of 2 bases from V and 6 bases from J, the junction contained 12 bases not matched to a gene. This CDR3 comprises 19 residues. The CDR3 DNA reads TGTGCTAGTGGTTTGCCCGGGGGACTAGCGGGAGAAACGGTCAATGAGCAGTTCTTC. Translating it yields CASGLPGGLAGETVNEQFF.

V is TRBV18 and J is TRBJ2-3, with 9 bases lining up with TRBD2. The CDR3 spans 16 residues. Trimming cost V 2 bases and J 5 bases; bases outside gene matches: 8. Germline loops: CDR1 KGHSH, CDR2 LQKENI. Here the CDR3 reads CASSPSSGSGGDTQYF. DNA for the CDR3: TGTGCCAGCTCACCAAGTAGCGGGAGTGGCGGAGATACGCAGTATTTT.

This chain links TRBV6-6 with TRBJ1-2, with 7 bases that match TRBD1. Trimming removed 6 bases from V and 1 base from J; junction bases left unmatched: 11. Germline V gives CDR1 MNHNY, CDR2 SVGAGI (reference sequence). The CDR3 totals 16 residues. The CDR3 DNA reads TGTGCCAGCAGCCTCACTAGACAGGGACGTAACTATGGCTACACCTTC. Its protein product is CASSLTRQGRNYGYTF.

This chain connects TRBV7-2 to TRBJ2-7; 11 bases match TRBD2. The CDR3 consists of 15 residues. Trimming at V came to 5 bases and at J to 2 bases, leaving 5 bases not matched to a gene. Germline CDR1 SGHTA, CDR2 FQGNSA. Here the CDR3 reads CASSPMTSGTYEQYF. CDR3 bases: TGTGCCAGCAGCCCGATGACTAGCGGGACCTACGAGCAGTACTTC.

The rearrangement uses TRBV19 and TRBJ1-1; 12 bases are shared with TRBD1. The trim removed 1 base at V and 7 bases at J, leaving 4 bases unmatched. The CDR3 extends over 15 amino acids. The V gene's germline CDR1 is LNHDA and CDR2 SQIVND (reference sequence). CDR3 DNA sequence: TGTGCCAGTAGTATAGGGGACAGGGGGCTGAATGAAGCTTTCTTT. Protein: CASSIGDRGLNEAFF.